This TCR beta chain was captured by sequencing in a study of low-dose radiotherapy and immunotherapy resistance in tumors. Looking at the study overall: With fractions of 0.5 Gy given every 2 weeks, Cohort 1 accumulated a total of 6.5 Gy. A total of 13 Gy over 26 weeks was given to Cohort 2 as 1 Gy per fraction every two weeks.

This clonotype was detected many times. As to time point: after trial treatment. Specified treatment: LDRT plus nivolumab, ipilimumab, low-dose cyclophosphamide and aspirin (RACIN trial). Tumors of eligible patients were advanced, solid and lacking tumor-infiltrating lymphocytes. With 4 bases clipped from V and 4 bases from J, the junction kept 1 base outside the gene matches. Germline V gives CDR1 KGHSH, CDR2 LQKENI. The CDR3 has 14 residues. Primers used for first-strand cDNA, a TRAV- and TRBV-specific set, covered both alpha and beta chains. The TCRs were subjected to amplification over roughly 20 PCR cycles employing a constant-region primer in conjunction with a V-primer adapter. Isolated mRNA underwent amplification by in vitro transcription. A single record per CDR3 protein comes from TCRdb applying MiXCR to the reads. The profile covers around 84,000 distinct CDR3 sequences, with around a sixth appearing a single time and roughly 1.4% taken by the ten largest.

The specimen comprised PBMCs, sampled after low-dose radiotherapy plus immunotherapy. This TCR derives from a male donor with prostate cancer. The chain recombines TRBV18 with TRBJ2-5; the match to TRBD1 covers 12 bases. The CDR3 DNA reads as TGTGCCAGCTCACGGGGACAGGGGGCAGAGACCCAGTACTTC. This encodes CASSRGQGAETQYF.